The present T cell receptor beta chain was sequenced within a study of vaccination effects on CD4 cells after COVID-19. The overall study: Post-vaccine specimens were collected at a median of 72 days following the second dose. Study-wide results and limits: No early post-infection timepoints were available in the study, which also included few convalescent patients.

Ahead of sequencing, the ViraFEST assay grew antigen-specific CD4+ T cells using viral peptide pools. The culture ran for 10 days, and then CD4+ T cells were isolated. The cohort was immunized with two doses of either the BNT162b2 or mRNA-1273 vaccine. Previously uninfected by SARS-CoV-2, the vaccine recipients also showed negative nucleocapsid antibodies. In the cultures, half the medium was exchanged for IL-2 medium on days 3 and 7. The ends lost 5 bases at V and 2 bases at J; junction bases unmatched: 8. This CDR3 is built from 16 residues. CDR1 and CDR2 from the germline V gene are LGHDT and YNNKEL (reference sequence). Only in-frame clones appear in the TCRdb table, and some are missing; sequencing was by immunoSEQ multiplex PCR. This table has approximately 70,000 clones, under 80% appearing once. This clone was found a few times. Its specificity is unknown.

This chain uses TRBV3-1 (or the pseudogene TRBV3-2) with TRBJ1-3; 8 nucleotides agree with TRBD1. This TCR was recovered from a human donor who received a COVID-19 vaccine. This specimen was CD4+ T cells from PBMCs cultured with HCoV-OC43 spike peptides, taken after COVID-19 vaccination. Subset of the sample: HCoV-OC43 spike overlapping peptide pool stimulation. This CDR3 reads CASSTLGQGAGNTIYF. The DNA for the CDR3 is TGTGCCAGCAGCACCCTCGGACAGGGTGCTGGAAACACCATATATTTT.